Listed below are T cell receptor beta chains from one sample, sequenced in a study of metastatic and nonmetastatic thyroid tumors. TCRdb re-clonotyped the PCR reads through MiXCR. The table records around 6,000 clones, about a sixth of them present only once. The sequencing input was tumor tissue. These TCRs come from a male donor with papillary thyroid cancer or a benign thyroid nodule (not recorded which). Some clones in this sample may be carry-over from other donors' samples. CDR3s include the opening cysteine and the closing phenylalanine or tryptophan. The D gene is left open where the match is weak. Part of the rows lack a size; the others show once, few, many or a class for expanded clones.

CDR3: CASSLAGGREQFF
DNA: TGTGCCAGCAGTCTAGCGGGAGGGCGTGAGCAGTTCTTC
V: TRBV6-1
size: medium-sized
D: TRBD2
J: TRBJ2-1

CDR3: CASSFRTVLAKNIQYF
DNA: TGTGCCAGCAGCTTCCGGACAGTACTAGCCAAAAACATTCAGTACTTC
V: TRBV5-6
size: many
D: NA
J: TRBJ2-4

CDR3: CASSSISGSTDTQYF
DNA: TGTGCCAGCAGCTCCATTAGCGGGAGCACAGATACGCAGTATTTT
V: TRBV11-2
size: NA
D: TRBD2
J: TRBJ2-3

CDR3: CASSGRGGQETQYF
DNA: TGTGCCAGCAGTGGAAGAGGAGGACAAGAGACCCAGTACTTC
V: TRBV6-4
size: medium-sized
D: NA
J: TRBJ2-5

CDR3: CASSQGWGVNSPLHF
DNA: TGTGCCAGCAGCCAAGGATGGGGGGTCAATTCACCCCTCCACTTT
V: TRBV14
size: once
D: NA
J: TRBJ1-6

CDR3: CASSKDRGETQYF
DNA: TGTGCCAGCAGTAAGGACAGGGGAGAGACCCAGTACTTC
V: TRBV2
size: medium-sized
D: TRBD1
J: TRBJ2-5

CDR3: CASSPVIPGSGELFF
DNA: TGTGCCAGCAGCCCCGTGATACCAGGGTCCGGGGAGCTGTTTTTT
V: TRBV3-1
size: many
D: NA
J: TRBJ2-2

CDR3: CASSSGTGAINEKLFF
DNA: TGCGCCAGCAGCTCCGGGACAGGGGCCATCAATGAAAAACTGTTTTTT
V: TRBV5-1
size: many
D: TRBD1
J: TRBJ1-4

CDR3: CASNIDRGRGGYTF
DNA: TGTGCCAGCAATATCGACAGGGGAAGGGGTGGCTACACCTTC
V: TRBV28
size: medium-sized
D: TRBD1
J: TRBJ1-2

CDR3: CATLTGTDTQYF
DNA: TGTGCCACCCTGACAGGCACAGATACGCAGTATTTT
V: TRBV19
size: medium-sized
D: NA
J: TRBJ2-3

CDR3: CANSILGITNTGELVF
DNA: TGTGCCAACAGTATCCTTGGAATAACTAACACCGGGGAGCTGGTTTTT
V: TRBV2
size: NA
D: NA
J: TRBJ2-2

CDR3: CATSRNPGTNTGELFF
DNA: TGTGCCACCAGCAGAAATCCGGGCACGAACACCGGGGAGCTGTTTTTT
V: TRBV15
size: medium-sized
D: NA
J: TRBJ2-2

CDR3: CASSTRGTATNEKLFF
DNA: TGTGCCAGTAGTACCCGTGGGACAGCAACTAATGAAAAACTGTTTTTT
V: TRBV19
size: many
D: TRBD1
J: TRBJ1-4

CDR3: CSAYPGTGSYEQYF
DNA: TGCAGTGCTTATCCCGGGACAGGGTCCTACGAGCAGTACTTC
V: TRBV20-1
size: medium-sized
D: TRBD1
J: TRBJ2-7

CDR3: CASSVNTDTQYF
DNA: TGTGCCAGCAGTGTGAATACAGATACGCAGTATTTT
V: TRBV2
size: many
D: NA
J: TRBJ2-3

CDR3: CASRLGGSSYNEQFF
DNA: TGTGCCAGCAGGTTAGGGGGTAGCTCCTACAATGAGCAGTTCTTC
V: TRBV28
size: many
D: NA
J: TRBJ2-1

CDR3: CATGLAGADTQYF
DNA: TGTGCCACCGGATTAGCGGGAGCAGATACGCAGTATTTT
V: TRBV24-1
size: medium-sized
D: TRBD2
J: TRBJ2-3

CDR3: CASSYSGTYPHEQYF
DNA: TGTGCCAGCAGTTACTCTGGCACCTACCCCCACGAGCAGTACTTC
V: TRBV6-2/TRBV6-3
size: few
D: NA
J: TRBJ2-7

CDR3: CASSLEPGELFF
DNA: TGCGCCAGCAGCTTGGAGCCCGGGGAGCTGTTTTTT
V: TRBV5-1
size: NA
D: NA
J: TRBJ2-2

CDR3: CASSPTSGLTDTQYF
DNA: TGTGCCAGCAGCCCGACTAGCGGTCTCACAGATACGCAGTATTTT
V: TRBV7-9
size: many
D: TRBD2
J: TRBJ2-3

CDR3: CATSVAGHGYTF
DNA: TGTGCCACCAGCGTTGCCGGGCATGGCTACACCTTC
V: TRBV15
size: few
D: NA
J: TRBJ1-2

CDR3: CASSPTGEGTEAFF
DNA: TGTGCCAGCAGTCCGACAGGGGAAGGGACTGAAGCTTTCTTT
V: TRBV12-3/TRBV12-4
size: few
D: TRBD1
J: TRBJ1-1